This TCR beta chain originates from a study of T cell changes during pregnancy in multiple sclerosis. Germline-derived CDR1 and CDR2 are SGHTA and FQGTGA. This CDR3 contains 16 residues. The ends lost 1 base at V and 4 bases at J; junction bases unmatched: 3. The method was immunoSEQ multiplex PCR; TCRdb's version includes in-frame clones alone and lacks a portion of them. The table lists 60,000 or so clones, just over 90% of them singletons. The clonotype was recovered from a female donor with multiple sclerosis, enrolled in a pregnancy study. The gene calls are TRBV7-3 and TRBJ2-2, with TRBD2 matching over 10 bases. Sequencing was performed on CD4+ T cells from peripheral blood mononuclear cells, taken before pregnancy. CDR3 DNA sequence: TGTGCCAGCAGCTTAAGAGCGGGAGGGCCCACCGGGGAGCTGTTTTTT. Translation: CASSLRAGGPTGELFF.